This T cell receptor beta chain was sequenced during a study of cytomegalovirus exposure and HLA in healthy donors. General observations from the study: For most TCR sequences rarity was the rule, although some public TCRs occurred in many donors. A missense DCLRE1C variant was associated with V- and J-gene trimming of TCR beta chains in a later analysis, and an independent cohort replicated the association. Roughly even sequencing depth across donors was the assumption behind the presence/absence analyses.

In its sample, this clone was seen a few times. Its antigen is not known. PCR involved 60 Vbeta and 13 Jbeta primers. Profiled with immunoSEQ multiplex PCR; TCRdb holds only in-frame clones, not every one. The data hold about 210,000 clones, with around four fifths observed a single time. Sequencing input: PBMCs. The sequence was collected from a man between 40 and 49 years old in good health and CMV-seropositive.

CDR3 nucleotides: TGTGCCAGTAGCCCGTTCCAGAACCGGGACTTTCCCTACGAGCAGTACTTC. Protein: CASSPFQNRDFPYEQYF. The V gene is TRBV19, the J gene TRBJ2-7; tentative D call: TRBD2 (6 bases). Germline CDR1 reads LNHDA; CDR2 reads SQIVND (reference sequence). The length of the CDR3 is 17 residues. With 6 bases removed from V and 2 bases from J, the gap between germline ends came to 23 bases. Full variable domain (rest looked up from reference TRBV19 and TRBJ2-7): DGGITQSPKYLFRKEGQNVTLSCEQNLNHDAMYWYRQDPGQGLRLIYYSQIVNDFQKGDIAEGYSVSREKKESFPLTVTSAQKNPTAFYLCASSPFQNRDFPYEQYFGPGTRLTVT.